What follows are 27 T cell receptor beta chains derived from one specimen sequenced in a study of spatial heterogeneity in lung cancer. General study results and limits: Within tumors, counts of expanded alpha and beta TCRs tracked tumor mutation counts.

The time point is: sample taken at primary tumor resection. One entry per CDR3 protein, called by TCRdb with MiXCR from the 5' RACE reads. The sample yields about 18,000 distinct CDR3 sequences, approximately 9.6% seen once. No antigen is known for these receptors. Sequencing used lung tumor tissue, obtained at surgery. The receptors derive from a female donor with early-stage non-small cell lung cancer.

This clonotype was counted between two and nine times. A library prepared for alpha chains yielded this beta chain as an off-target read; its size is of little meaning. The rearrangement uses TRBV3-1 and TRBJ2-1, with TRBD2 identical over 10 bases. This CDR3 has 16 amino acids. CDR1 is LGHDT, CDR2 YNNKEL, per germline (reference sequence). J was trimmed by 8 bases and V by 1 base; bases with no gene match: 8. Here the CDR3 reads CASSQGRRLAGHEQFF. The CDR3 DNA is TGTGCCAGCAGCCAAGGGCGTCGACTAGCGGGTCATGAGCAGTTCTTC.

This clonotype has ten or more counts. The size of this beta chain means little, since it is a stray read in a library made for alpha chains. The chain carries TRBV20-1 and TRBJ2-2; 8 bases are a match to TRBD1. The CDR3 is made up of 14 amino acids. Germline CDR1 and CDR2: DFQATT and SNEGSKA (reference sequence). The V and J ends lost 3 bases and 1 base, in that order; junction bases with no gene match: 1. CDR3 bases: TGCAGTGCTAGGGACAGGGTGAACACCGGGGAGCTGTTTTTT. Amino acids: CSARDRVNTGELFF.

This clonotype was counted only a few times. Since it is a stray read in a library aimed at alpha chains, this beta chain has a size that is not meaningful. The CDR3 DNA is TGTGCCAGCAGCCCGGGACAGTTAAGCTACGAGCAGTACTTC. Translated, it gives CASSPGQLSYEQYF. The chain employs TRBV5-5 and TRBJ2-7, with 7 bases that match TRBD1. Germline CDR1 reads SGHKS; CDR2 reads YYEKEE (reference sequence). The V segment lost 4 bases and the J segment 3 bases; nucleotides outside the gene matches: 7. CDR3 length: 14 residues.

In the case of this clonotype: The library was designed around alpha chains, so this beta chain is a stray read whose abundance carries little weight. The rearrangement links TRBV20-1 to TRBJ2-5; 7 nucleotides line up with TRBD1. The CDR3 is 12 amino acids. Germline CDR1 and CDR2: DFQATT and SNEGSKA (reference sequence). V shed 5 bases and J 1 base; nucleotides not matched to a gene: 1. CDR3 region: CSARQGQETQYF. CDR3 in DNA: TGCAGTGCTCGACAGGGCCAAGAGACCCAGTACTTC.

This clonotype was picked up a small number of times. This beta chain is a stray read from a library made for alpha chains; its abundance is not meaningful. The V call is TRBV29-1, the J call TRBJ1-1; no definite D call. V was clipped by 4 bases and J by 1 base, with 10 bases between them. From germline, CDR1 is SQVTM and CDR2 ANQGSEA. The CDR3 totals 13 residues. The CDR3 bases are TGCAGCGTTGGACGGACGGAGAACACTGAAGCTTTCTTT. Translating it yields CSVGRTENTEAFF.

This clonotype came up a few times. The size of this beta chain means little, since it is a stray read in a library made for alpha chains. This sequence joins TRBV6-2 or TRBV6-3 and TRBJ2-7, with 7 bases identical to TRBD1. After removal of 6 bases from V and 0 bases from J, the junction contained 8 bases not matched to a gene. Looked up from germline, CDR1 is MNHEY and CDR2 is SVGEGT. There are 15 residues in the CDR3. The CDR3 spells CASSRRGQLSYEQYF. The CDR3 nucleotides read TGTGCCAGCAGCCGAAGGGGACAGCTCTCCTACGAGCAGTACTTC.

A word on this clonotype: This beta chain lies outside the target of a library built for alpha chains; its clone size means little. The chain recombines TRBV20-1 with TRBJ2-3; D is ambiguous. V was trimmed by 3 bases and J by 2 bases, leaving 6 bases between them. Germline assignment: CDR1 DFQATT and CDR2 SNEGSKA (reference sequence). The CDR3 is 12 amino acids. CDR3 region: CSARGNTDTQYF. As DNA, the CDR3 is TGCAGTGCTAGGGGGAACACAGATACGCAGTATTTT.

This clonotype occurred a few times. The library was designed around alpha chains, so this beta chain is a stray read whose abundance carries little weight. V usage is TRBV24-1 and J usage is TRBJ1-1; 9 bases fit TRBD1. Germline-derived CDR1 and CDR2 are KGHDR and SFDVKD. J was trimmed by 0 bases and V by 6 bases; bases with no gene match: 19. The CDR3 consists of 20 residues. The CDR3 region has the DNA TGTGCCACCAGTCGGGACAGGGAGCATACAGGGGTCGGGTTGAACACTGAAGCTTTCTTT. This codes for CATSRDREHTGVGLNTEAFF.

This clonotype was counted at least ten times. The size of this beta chain means little, since it is a stray read in a library made for alpha chains. The chain is built from TRBV4-2 and TRBJ2-3; 9 positions match TRBD1. This CDR3 spans 15 amino acids. CDR1 and CDR2 (germline): LGHNA, YNFKEQ. Trimming at V came to 0 bases and at J to 3 bases, leaving 1 base not matched to a gene. The CDR3 sequence: CASSQDGTGTDTQYF. Written as DNA, the CDR3 is TGTGCCAGCAGCCAAGATGGGACAGGGACAGATACGCAGTATTTT.

About this clonotype: Since the library was made to target alpha chains, this beta chain is a stray read and its abundance is not meaningful. This sequence joins TRBV10-3 and TRBJ2-2, with D perhaps matching TRBD1 (6 bases). The V end was cut by 3 bases, the J end by 3 bases, with 8 bases between. Looked up from germline, CDR1 is ENHRY and CDR2 is SYGVKD. This CDR3 spans 14 amino acids. CDR3 in amino acids: CAISDRGYTGELFF. CDR3 sequence (DNA): TGTGCCATCAGTGACAGGGGTTACACCGGGGAGCTGTTTTTT.

As regards this clonotype: This beta chain is an unintended read in a library built for alpha chains; its size means little. This chain joins TRBV7-2 and TRBJ2-7; TRBD2 agrees at 7 bases. V trimming: 4 bases; J trimming: 0 bases; junction bases outside the gene matches: 6. There are 15 residues in the CDR3. From germline, CDR1 is SGHTA and CDR2 FQGNSA. The CDR3 bases are TGTGCCAGCAGCTCGGGGCGGGGGACCTCCTACGAGCAGTACTTC. Protein sequence: CASSSGRGTSYEQYF. Based on the CDR3 plus reference TRBV7-2 and TRBJ2-7, the full variable domain is GAGVSQSPSNKVTEKGKDVELRCDPISGHTALYWYRQSLGQGLEFLIYFQGNSAPDKSGLPSDRFSAERTGGSVSTLTIQRTQQEDSAVYLCASSSGRGTSYEQYFGPGTRLTVT.

This clonotype was observed a few times. This beta chain is a stray sequence in a library constructed for alpha chains; its clone size is not meaningful. This rearrangement joins TRBV16 to TRBJ1-5, with D possibly matching TRBD1 (5 bases). Trimming stripped 0 bases from V and 13 bases from J, with 13 bases between. Germline CDR1 reads KGHSY; CDR2 reads FQNENV. This CDR3 is built from 13 residues. The CDR3 coding sequence is TGTGCCAGCAGCCAATCATTGGGGCAGGCGCAGCATTTT. Translation gives CASSQSLGQAQHF.

This clonotype was counted ten times or more. This beta chain is an off-target read within a library intended for alpha chains, so its frequency means little. This chain links TRBV5-6 with TRBJ1-5, with 10 bases that match TRBD1. Germline loops: CDR1 SGHDT, CDR2 YYEEEE. The CDR3 runs to 15 residues. Trimming took 4 bases from V and 0 from J; bases not matched to a gene: 1. The chain's CDR3 is CASSRTGGSNQPQHF. The CDR3 DNA sequence: TGTGCCAGCAGCCGGACAGGGGGTAGCAATCAGCCCCAGCATTTT.

With regard to this clonotype: This beta chain turned up in a library designed for alpha chains; as an off-target read, its abundance says little. The chain uses TRBV20-1 and TRBJ2-5; TRBD1 agrees at 7 bases. The V gene's germline CDR1 is DFQATT and CDR2 SNEGSKA (reference sequence). The CDR3 spans 13 residues. Trimming took 3 bases from V and 2 from J; bases not matched to a gene: 3. The CDR3 DNA reads as TGCAGTGCTAGGCCGGGACAGCAAGAGACCCAGTACTTC. It yields the protein CSARPGQQETQYF.

This clonotype was counted ten times or more. This beta chain appears as a stray read in a library generated for alpha chains; its size is not informative. The chain employs TRBV10-3 and TRBJ2-5; the D gene is possibly TRBD1 (6 bases). The CDR3 extends over 15 amino acids. Germline assignment: CDR1 ENHRY and CDR2 SYGVKD. Trimming took off 3 bases at V and 3 bases at J, with 14 bases between the two ends. The CDR3 protein is CAISDIFRGKETQYF. The CDR3 nucleotides read TGTGCCATCAGTGATATATTTAGGGGGAAAGAGACCCAGTACTTC.

About this clonotype itself: Because the library targeted alpha chains, this beta chain is an off-target read whose size means little. This chain links TRBV12-3 or TRBV12-4 with TRBJ1-3, with 10 bases lining up with TRBD1. V lost 7 bases and J lost 7; bases outside the gene matches: 7. The CDR3 is 14 residues long. The CDR3 DNA reads as TGTGCCAGCAAAGGGACAGGGGCCGGGAACACCATATATTTT. This sequence encodes CASKGTGAGNTIYF.

The sample holds a few counts of this clonotype. This beta chain represents an off-target read in a library built for alpha chains; its size is of limited meaning. The gene calls are TRBV12-3 or TRBV12-4 and TRBJ2-3, with D unclear. V was pared by 2 bases and J by 8 bases, with 11 bases between. This CDR3 has 13 amino acids. The CDR3 here is CASSLYNGGTQYF. CDR3 nucleotides: TGTGCCAGCAGTTTATACAACGGCGGTACGCAGTATTTT.

This clonotype was found many times. Found in a library prepared for alpha chains, this beta chain is an off-target read, and its abundance has little meaning. The CDR3 reads CASSHRQGFQPQHF. DNA for the CDR3: TGTGCCAGCAGCCACCGACAGGGATTTCAGCCCCAGCATTTT. V gene TRBV5-6 combines with J gene TRBJ1-5; 7 bases map to TRBD1. Germline assignment: CDR1 SGHDT and CDR2 YYEEEE. With V trimmed by 4 bases and J by 6 bases, 7 bases remained unmatched. This CDR3 is 14 amino acids long.

This clonotype was detected once. Since the library was made to target alpha chains, this beta chain is a stray read and its abundance is not meaningful. This chain uses TRBV6-5 with TRBJ2-5; D may be TRBD1 (5 bases). This CDR3 comprises 13 residues. The germline V gene has CDR1 MNHEY and CDR2 SVGAGI. Trimming removed 8 bases from V and 4 bases from J, with 14 bases in between. For the CDR3, the DNA is TGTGCCAGCCTCTCGGGTCAGGGAGAGACCCAGTACTTC. This gives the protein CASLSGQGETQYF.

Points on this clonotype: This beta chain is a stray read from a library made for alpha chains; its abundance is not meaningful. The chain has TRBV5-4 and TRBJ1-6, with a weak D call TRBD1 (5 bases). The ends were cut back, 4 bases at V and 5 bases at J, with 13 bases in the middle. CDR1 SGHNT and CDR2 YYREEE come from the germline V gene (reference sequence). The CDR3 extends over 15 amino acids. This chain's CDR3 is CASSRAGTDNSPLHF. Here the CDR3 DNA reads TGTGCCAGCAGCAGGGCCGGGACGGATAATTCACCCCTCCACTTT.

A word on this clonotype: The library was prepared for alpha chains; this beta chain is a stray read, so its frequency means little. The genes are TRBV20-1 and TRBJ2-7; TRBD1 matches at 7 bases. Germline trimming cut 5 bases from V and 4 bases from J; bases unmatched to any gene: 8. This CDR3 contains 13 residues. Germline V CDR1 and CDR2: DFQATT, SNEGSKA (reference sequence). The CDR3, as DNA: TGCAGTGCTCAGGACAGGCTGGGGTACGAGCAGTACTTC. Protein product: CSAQDRLGYEQYF.

This clonotype has ten or more counts. A library made for alpha chains picked up this beta chain off target, so its size means little. Here the CDR3 DNA reads TGCAGCGTTGAAAGGGGGGACTTCCAAGAGACCCAGTACTTC. Its translation is CSVERGDFQETQYF. The chain employs TRBV29-1 and TRBJ2-5; D is tentatively TRBD1 or TRBD2 (6 bases each). Germline V lookup: CDR1 SQVTM, CDR2 ANQGSEA. The CDR3 is 14 residues long. The ends were cut back, 2 bases at V and 1 base at J, with 11 bases in the middle.

Of note for this clonotype: As an off-target read in a library built for alpha chains, this beta chain has a frequency of little significance. This chain connects TRBV3-1 to TRBJ2-1; D perhaps matches TRBD2 (5 bases). Germline CDR1 and CDR2: LGHDT and YNNKEL (reference sequence). Trimming pared 0 bases from V and 9 bases from J, leaving 15 bases between. The CDR3 contains 15 residues. CDR3 DNA sequence: TGTGCCAGCAGCCAAGATCTTGCGGGTCCTGGTGAGCAGTTCTTC. This translates into CASSQDLAGPGEQFF.

Note on this clonotype: This beta chain represents an off-target read in a library built for alpha chains; its size is of limited meaning. The V call is TRBV5-4, the J call TRBJ2-7; 10 bases are a match to TRBD1. Germline V gene lookup returns CDR1 SGHNT and CDR2 YYREEE (reference sequence). The CDR3 has 14 residues. The junction had 5 bases not matched to a gene; V was cut back by 4 bases and J by 4 bases. CDR3 sequence: CASSEGQGRYEQYF. Written as DNA, the CDR3 is TGTGCCAGCAGCGAGGGACAGGGGCGATACGAGCAGTACTTC.

A few counts support this clonotype. In a library made to pick up alpha chains, this beta chain is a stray read with a size that means little. The J gene is TRBJ2-3, the V gene TRBV24-1; tentative D call: TRBD1 (6 bases). Germline V CDR1 and CDR2: KGHDR, SFDVKD. This CDR3 contains 16 residues. V was cut by 4 bases and J by 4 bases, with 17 bases left in between. The CDR3 here is CATSDPQGWDADTQYF. DNA for the CDR3: TGTGCCACCAGTGACCCCCAGGGGTGGGACGCAGATACGCAGTATTTT.

Notes on this clonotype: This beta chain lies outside the target of a library built for alpha chains; its clone size means little. This sequence joins TRBV11-2 and TRBJ2-5; 12 nucleotides align to TRBD2. This CDR3 is built from 16 residues. CDR1 and CDR2 (germline): SGHAT, FQNNGV. Trimming cost V 4 bases and J 5 bases; bases outside gene matches: 8. CDR3 nucleotides: TGTGCCAGCAGCTACGGTGGACTAGCGGGGAGTGAGACCCAGTACTTC. Amino acid sequence: CASSYGGLAGSETQYF.

By frequency in the sample, this clonotype is medium-sized. The library was prepared for alpha chains; this beta chain is a stray read, so its frequency means little. The genes are TRBV10-3 and TRBJ1-1; 7 positions match TRBD1. V gave up 3 bases and J gave up 1 base; unmatched junction bases: 2. The CDR3 consists of 14 residues. Germline V gene data show CDR1 as ENHRY and CDR2 as SYGVKD. CDR3 sequence: CAISEGGRNTEAFF. The CDR3 DNA reads as TGTGCCATCAGTGAAGGGGGCAGGAACACTGAAGCTTTCTTT.